What follows are 20 T cell receptor beta chains derived from one specimen sequenced in a study of blood T cell repertoires in COVID-19. Measured with immunoSEQ multiplex PCR; TCRdb has only the in-frame clones, and not every one. The repertoire holds under 250,000 clones, with roughly 88% as singletons. Source material: peripheral blood. The receptors were gathered from a man older than 75 with acute or convalescent COVID-19.

Details on this clone: Other DNA sequences within the sample encode an identical CDR3. The chain is built from TRBV18 and TRBJ1-1, with D possibly matching TRBD1 (5 bases). CDR3 length: 13 residues. V was cut by 3 bases and J by 1 base, with 6 bases left in between. CDR1 is KGHSH and CDR2 is LQKENI in the germline V gene. The CDR3 is CASSPQGNTEAFF. The CDR3 DNA reads TGTGCCAGCTCACCCCAGGGGAACACTGAAGCTTTCTTT.

This clone showed up just once. The chain links TRBV5-6 to TRBJ1-6; D is perhaps TRBD1 (6 bases). V lost 5 bases and J 6 bases, leaving 15 bases between the germline ends. CDR1 is SGHDT, CDR2 YYEEEE, per germline. CDR3 length: 15 residues. CDR3 nucleotide sequence: TGTGCCAGCAGGCTACAGGGTTTTGGTAATTCACCCCTCCACTTT. Its protein is CASRLQGFGNSPLHF.

Comments on this clone: The same CDR3 arises from other DNA sequences in this sample as well. V is TRBV19 and J is TRBJ2-6; D may be TRBD2 (5 bases). The CDR3 is made up of 14 amino acids. V dropped 5 bases and J dropped 0 bases, with 5 bases sitting between them. Germline assignment: CDR1 LNHDA and CDR2 SQIVND (reference sequence). This CDR3 is CASSRGSGANVLTF. In DNA, the CDR3 is TGTGCCAGTAGTCGGGGCTCTGGGGCCAACGTCCTGACTTTC.

The chain recombines TRBV7-3 with TRBJ2-7; 11 bases match TRBD2. CDR3 length: 15 residues. The germline CDR1 and CDR2 sequences are SGHTA and FQGTGA. Losses at the gene ends were 5 bases for V and 6 bases for J; bases not matched to a gene: 9. CDR3 nucleotide sequence: TGTGCCAGCAGCCCATCGGGCCTAGCGGGAGGCGAGCAGTACTTC. Its translation: CASSPSGLAGGEQYF.

The chain employs TRBV28 and TRBJ1-1; no reliable D call. The CDR3 is 15 amino acids. V was shortened by 2 bases and J by 1 base, with 11 bases between the two germline ends. Germline V gene sequence: CDR1 MDHEN, CDR2 SYDVKM. CDR3: CASSLPLAANTEAFF. CDR3 DNA sequence: TGTGCCAGCAGTTTACCTTTGGCGGCGAACACTGAAGCTTTCTTT.

The gene calls are TRBV18 and TRBJ1-5, with D perhaps TRBD1 (6 bases). This CDR3 has 16 residues. The V and J ends lost 1 base and 5 bases respectively, with 15 bases between them. Looked up from germline, CDR1 is KGHSH and CDR2 is LQKENI. CDR3 protein: CASSPLGQGKDQPQHF. The CDR3 DNA is TGTGCCAGCTCACCACTGGGCCAGGGGAAGGATCAGCCCCAGCATTTT.

The count of this clone is one. The same CDR3 is also encoded by other DNA sequences in this sample. The rearrangement joins TRBV18 to TRBJ2-5; possible D gene TRBD2, 6 bases. CDR3 length equals 13 residues. Germline CDR1 KGHSH, CDR2 LQKENI. With 3 bases removed from V and 2 bases from J, the gap between germline ends came to 7 bases. As DNA, the CDR3 is TGTGCCAGCTCACCGGGACTTCAAGAGACCCAGTACTTC. Its protein product is CASSPGLQETQYF. Based on the CDR3 plus reference TRBV18 and TRBJ2-5, the full variable domain is NAGVMQNPRHLVRRRGQEARLRCSPMKGHSHVYWYRQLPEEGLKFMVYLQKENIIDESGMPKERFSAEFPKEGPSILRIQQVVRGDSAAYFCASSPGLQETQYFGPGTRLLVL.

The rearrangement joins TRBV28 to TRBJ2-2; weak D call: TRBD2 (6 bases). The V end lost 6 bases, the J end lost 1 base, and 12 bases lay between the germline ends. CDR1 is MDHEN and CDR2 is SYDVKM in the germline V gene. The length of the CDR3 is 15 residues. CDR3 protein: CASRPTGLNTGELFF. The CDR3, as DNA: TGTGCCAGCAGACCGACGGGACTGAACACCGGGGAGCTGTTTTTT.

The chain employs TRBV14 and TRBJ1-1, with no clear D. Trimming cost V 2 bases and J 6 bases, with 7 bases left between them. From germline, CDR1 is SGHDN and CDR2 FVKESK. CDR3 length equals 12 residues. The chain's CDR3 is CASSQIRAEAFF. The CDR3 nucleotides are TGTGCCAGCAGCCAAATCCGCGCTGAAGCTTTCTTT.

This chain connects TRBV6-5 to TRBJ2-7; maybe TRBD1 (5 bases). CDR3 length: 14 residues. V was cut by 2 bases and J by 1 base, with 9 bases left in between. Germline V CDR1 and CDR2: MNHEY, SVGAGI. CDR3 in amino acids: CASSYGRQSYEQYF. The DNA of the CDR3 is TGTGCCAGCAGTTACGGGCGACAGTCCTACGAGCAGTACTTC.

This sequence joins TRBV5-1 and TRBJ2-7; 9 bases are shared with TRBD2. Germline lookup yields CDR1 SGHRS and CDR2 YFSETQ. V lost 7 bases to trimming and J lost 4 bases; unmatched junction nucleotides: 6. The CDR3 is 13 residues long. The CDR3 here is CASSTSGSYEQYF. CDR3 nucleotides: TGCGCCAGCTCTACTAGCGGGTCGTACGAGCAGTACTTC.

CDR3: CASSFRNLAASYNEQFF. Written as DNA, the CDR3 is TGTGCCAGCAGTTTTCGGAACTTAGCCGCCTCCTACAATGAGCAGTTCTTC. This rearrangement joins TRBV28 to TRBJ2-1; D remains ambiguous. Germline V gene data show CDR1 as MDHEN and CDR2 as SYDVKM. The CDR3 is made up of 17 amino acids. The V gene lost 3 bases and the J gene lost 0 bases, with 15 bases spanning the gap.

This sequence joins TRBV9 and TRBJ1-6; a weak D match, TRBD1 (6 bases). V was cut by 0 bases and J by 8 bases, with 12 bases left in between. The CDR3 contains 15 residues. Germline V gene lookup returns CDR1 SGDLS and CDR2 YYNGEE. As DNA, the CDR3 is TGTGCCAGCAGCGTAGCAGGGGAAGCGGATTCACCCCTCCACTTT. Its translation is CASSVAGEADSPLHF. The full variable domain, completed using reference TRBV9 and TRBJ1-6, is DSGVTQTPKHLITATGQRVTLRCSPRSGDLSVYWYQQSLDQGLQFLIQYYNGEERAKGNILERFSAQQFPDLHSELNLSSLELGDSALYFCASSVAGEADSPLHFGNGTRLTVT.

Turning to this clone: The same CDR3 arises from other DNA sequences in this sample as well. The chain combines TRBV5-1 with TRBJ2-5, with 7 nucleotides matching TRBD1. J lost 1 base, V lost 4 bases, and 4 bases had no gene match. This CDR3 has 14 amino acids. The germline CDR1 and CDR2 sequences are SGHRS and YFSETQ. CDR3 in DNA: TGCGCCAGCAGCCCCGGGACAGTCCAAGAGACCCAGTACTTC. Translating gives CASSPGTVQETQYF. The whole variable domain, remainder taken from reference TRBV5-1 and TRBJ2-5, is KAGVTQTPRYLIKTRGQQVTLSCSPISGHRSVSWYQQTPGQGLQFLFEYFSETQRNKGNFPGRFSGRQFSNSRSEMNVSTLELGDSALYLCASSPGTVQETQYFGPGTRLLVL.

The rearrangement links TRBV6-5 to TRBJ2-7, with 9 bases identical to TRBD1. J was trimmed by 5 bases and V by 5 bases; bases with no gene match: 10. The CDR3 is made up of 15 amino acids. From germline, CDR1 is MNHEY and CDR2 SVGAGI. The CDR3 loop reads CASSLWRDRANEQYF. CDR3 sequence (DNA): TGTGCCAGCAGTCTCTGGCGGGACAGGGCCAACGAGCAGTACTTC.

The J gene is TRBJ2-1, the V gene TRBV6-1; perhaps TRBD2 as D (6 bases). The CDR3 sequence is 16 residues long. Germline CDR1 MNHNS, CDR2 SASEGT. Between the trimmed V and J ends, which lost 4 bases and 0 bases, there was a span of 13 bases. The chain's CDR3 is CASSVPTSASYNEQFF. The CDR3 region has the DNA TGTGCCAGCAGTGTTCCGACTAGTGCCTCCTACAATGAGCAGTTCTTC.

The CDR3 reads CASSFSVGEQLVYGYTF. The CDR3 bases are TGTGCCAGCAGCTTCTCCGTGGGAGAGCAATTAGTCTATGGCTACACCTTC. V and J are TRBV7-9 and TRBJ1-2; D unclear. Trimming took 3 bases from V and 4 from J, leaving 21 bases between them. Germline CDR1 and CDR2: SEHNR and FQNEAQ (reference sequence). The CDR3 totals 17 residues.

V and J are TRBV15 and TRBJ2-7; D ambiguous. The CDR3 loop spans 14 amino acids. V was trimmed by 2 bases and J by 3 bases, leaving 11 bases between them. Per the germline V gene, CDR1 is LNHNV and CDR2 is YYDKDF (reference sequence). The CDR3 here is CATSRLGSYYEQYF. Here the CDR3 DNA reads TGTGCCACCAGCAGACTAGGCAGTTACTACGAGCAGTACTTC.

Details on this clone: Other DNA sequences in this sample translate to the same CDR3. This chain links TRBV9 with TRBJ2-1; 7 bases line up with TRBD2. This CDR3 is 15 amino acids long. The trim removed 0 bases at V and 1 base at J, leaving 1 base unmatched. CDR1 and CDR2 from the germline V gene are SGDLS and YYNGEE. CDR3 region: CASSVAGGSYNEQFF. In nucleotides, the CDR3 is TGTGCCAGCAGCGTAGCGGGGGGATCCTACAATGAGCAGTTCTTC.

This chain joins TRBV11-2 and TRBJ2-6, with 7 bases matching TRBD1. The CDR3 length is 18 residues. Germline-derived CDR1 and CDR2 are SGHAT and FQNNGV. The V segment lost 4 bases and the J segment 0 bases; nucleotides outside the gene matches: 9. CDR3 sequence reads: CASSSGTVVSSGANVLTF. CDR3 sequence (DNA): TGTGCCAGCAGCTCCGGGACAGTTGTTTCCTCTGGGGCCAACGTCCTGACTTTC.